Listed below are T cell receptor beta chains from one sample, sequenced in a study of cytomegalovirus exposure and HLA in healthy donors. TCRdb's copy holds only in-frame clones and misses some; the assay was immunoSEQ multiplex PCR. The sample includes about 200,000 clones, about 81% of them seen just once. Sequencing input: PBMCs. These receptors were obtained from a woman between 35 and 50 years old in good health and CMV-seronegative. The CDR3 runs from the conserved cysteine through the conserved F or W. Fields, in order: clone size, J gene, V gene, D gene, CDR3 protein, CDR3 DNA. The D gene is left open where the match is weak. The size field is filled for only some rows; it gives once, few, many or a size class.

>.|TRBJ1-5|TRBV7-9|.
CASSLPGVTQPQHF
TGTGCCAGCAGCCTCCCAGGGGTAACTCAGCCCCAGCATTTT
>.|TRBJ2-3|TRBV18|.
CASSWREADTQYF
TGTGCCAGCTCCTGGCGCGAGGCAGATACGCAGTATTTT
>.|TRBJ2-7|TRBV11-2|TRBD2
CASSLVGGRASVEQYF
TGTGCCAGCAGCTTAGTGGGCGGGAGGGCTTCGGTCGAGCAGTACTTC
>.|TRBJ1-2|TRBV28|.
CASSWRAPGNGYTF
TGTGCCAGCAGTTGGCGGGCCCCCGGGAATGGCTACACCTTC
>.|TRBJ1-2|TRBV29-1|.
CSVDRPASYGYTF
TGCAGCGTTGACCGACCCGCTAGCTATGGCTACACCTTC
>.|TRBJ2-1|TRBV5-1|.
CASSQIGTGYYNEQFF
TGCGCCAGCAGCCAAATCGGGACTGGCTATTACAATGAGCAGTTCTTC
>.|TRBJ2-2|TRBV11-2|TRBD2
CASSWTSGNTGELFF
TGTGCCAGCAGCTGGACTAGCGGGAACACCGGGGAGCTGTTTTTT
>.|TRBJ1-1|TRBV6-4|TRBD1
CASRKTSTGKDAEAFF
TGTGCCAGCAGAAAAACATCGACAGGGAAAGATGCTGAAGCTTTCTTT
>few|TRBJ2-1|TRBV6-1|TRBD2
CASSETSGGGYNEQFF
TGTGCCAGCAGTGAAACTAGCGGAGGGGGCTACAATGAGCAGTTCTTC
>.|TRBJ2-7|TRBV27|.
CASSFQTGTFYEQYF
TGTGCCAGCAGCTTTCAGACGGGTACCTTCTACGAGCAGTACTTC
>.|TRBJ2-7|TRBV5-1|.
CAFFKQKAAYEQYF
TGCGCTTTTTTCAAGCAGAAGGCGGCATACGAGCAGTACTTC
>.|TRBJ2-1|TRBV4-2|TRBD1
CASSQPGVAGGAYNEQFF
TGTGCCAGCAGCCAACCGGGGGTGGCAGGGGGCGCATACAATGAGCAGTTCTTC
>.|TRBJ2-1|TRBV7-3|TRBD1
CASSLGQGQGSYNEQFF
TGTGCCAGCAGCTTAGGGCAAGGACAGGGGTCCTACAATGAGCAGTTCTTC
>.|TRBJ2-7|TRBV5-1|TRBD1
CASSIRTGTYEQYF
TGCGCCAGCAGCATAAGGACAGGAACCTACGAGCAGTACTTC
>.|TRBJ2-3|TRBV6-1|TRBD2
CASRGLAGGPDTQYF
TGTGCCAGCAGGGGACTAGCGGGAGGCCCAGATACGCAGTATTTT
>.|TRBJ1-5|TRBV27|.
CASTPWWGGGSNQPQHF
TGTGCCAGCACCCCCTGGTGGGGGGGCGGGAGCAATCAGCCCCAGCATTTT
>.|TRBJ2-5|TRBV27|.
CASSLMMTPQETQYF
TGTGCCAGCAGTTTAATGATGACACCCCAAGAGACCCAGTACTTC
>.|TRBJ2-1|TRBV5-1|TRBD2
CASSLGGSGMYNEQFF
TGCGCCAGCAGCCTGGGGGGAAGCGGGATGTACAATGAGCAGTTCTTC
>.|TRBJ1-2|TRBV2|.
CASSQQGHYGYTF
TGTGCCAGCAGTCAACAGGGACACTATGGCTACACCTTC
>.|TRBJ1-1|TRBV28|.
CASSLADNTEAFF
TGTGCCAGCAGTTTGGCAGATAACACTGAAGCTTTCTTT
>.|TRBJ2-7|TRBV28|.
CASSLQSPSGEQYF
TGTGCCAGCAGTCTACAATCCCCCTCAGGGGAGCAGTACTTC
>.|TRBJ2-3|TRBV6-5|.
CASSNGGGTSTQYF
TGTGCCAGCAGCAACGGGGGTGGTACTTCTACGCAGTATTTT
>.|TRBJ1-1|TRBV29-1|.
CSVVPQGQNTEAFF
TGCAGCGTAGTTCCTCAGGGCCAGAACACTGAAGCTTTCTTT
>few|TRBJ2-7|TRBV29-1|TRBD1
CSAHGRGWAYEQYF
TGCAGCGCTCACGGCAGGGGGTGGGCCTACGAGCAGTACTTC
>.|TRBJ2-3|TRBV19|TRBD2
CASSMTSGSTDTQYF
TGTGCCAGTAGTATGACTAGCGGGAGCACAGATACGCAGTATTTT
>.|TRBJ1-2|TRBV5-1|TRBD1
CASSFRQGDGYTF
TGCGCCAGCAGCTTTCGGCAGGGGGACGGCTACACCTTC
>.|TRBJ2-7|TRBV15|TRBD1
CATSDPRTGSEQYF
TGTGCCACCAGCGATCCTAGGACAGGCTCCGAGCAGTACTTC
>.|TRBJ1-3|TRBV19|.
CASTLRYSGNTIYF
TGTGCCAGTACCCTCCGTTACTCTGGAAACACCATATATTTT
>.|TRBJ2-2|TRBV7-9|TRBD1
CASSRPQGGTGELFF
TGTGCCAGCAGCCGTCCACAGGGGGGCACCGGGGAGCTGTTTTTT